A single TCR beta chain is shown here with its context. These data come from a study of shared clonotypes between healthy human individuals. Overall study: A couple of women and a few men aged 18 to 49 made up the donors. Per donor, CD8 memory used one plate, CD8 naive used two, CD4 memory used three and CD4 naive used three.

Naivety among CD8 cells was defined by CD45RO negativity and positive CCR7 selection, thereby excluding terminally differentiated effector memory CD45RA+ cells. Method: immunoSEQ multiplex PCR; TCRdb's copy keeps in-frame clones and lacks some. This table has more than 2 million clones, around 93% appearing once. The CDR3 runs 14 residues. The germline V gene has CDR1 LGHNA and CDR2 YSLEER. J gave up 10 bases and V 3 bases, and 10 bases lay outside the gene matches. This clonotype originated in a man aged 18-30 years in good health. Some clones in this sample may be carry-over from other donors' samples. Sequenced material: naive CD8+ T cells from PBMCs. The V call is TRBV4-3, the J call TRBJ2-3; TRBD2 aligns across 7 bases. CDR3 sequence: CASSHHLREGPQYF. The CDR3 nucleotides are TGCGCCAGCAGCCACCACCTGAGGGAGGGCCCGCAGTATTTT.